Listed below are T cell receptor beta chains from one sample, sequenced in a study of human thymus T cells. This table comes from immunoSEQ multiplex PCR, and its TCRdb copy is limited to in-frame clones, with some not included. The sample has around 120,000 clones; around 95% are singletons. Source material: thymus tissue. These receptors were collected from a boy under two years old with a congenital heart defect but otherwise immunologically healthy. Each CDR3 is given with its conserved first and last residue. A D gene is named only where the DNA matches it firmly. Some rows have no size entry. The others give once, few or many, or a class for an expanded clone.

clone size	V gene	J gene	D gene	CDR3 protein	CDR3 DNA
-	TRBV4-3	TRBJ1-6	-	CASSPAYRETNSPLHF	TGCGCCAGCAGCCCCGCGTACAGGGAAACTAATTCACCCCTCCACTTT
-	TRBV27	TRBJ2-3	-	CASSPGTYTDTQYF	TGTGCCAGCAGCCCCGGGACTTACACAGATACGCAGTATTTT
-	TRBV7-2	TRBJ2-7	TRBD1	CASSPDRDLYEQYF	TGTGCCAGCAGCCCCGACAGGGACCTCTACGAGCAGTACTTC
-	TRBV19	TRBJ1-6	-	CASSPSIHYNSPLHF	TGTGCCAGTAGTCCCAGTATTCACTATAATTCACCCCTCCACTTT
-	TRBV14	TRBJ2-3	-	CASSQKADFRSTDTQYF	TGTGCCAGCAGCCAAAAGGCGGACTTCAGGAGCACAGATACGCAGTATTTT
-	TRBV28	TRBJ2-2	TRBD1	CASRTSEGAETGELFF	TGTGCCAGCAGAACGAGCGAGGGGGCGGAAACCGGGGAGCTGTTTTTT
-	TRBV5-6	TRBJ1-1	TRBD1	CASSLRQGARNTEAFF	TGTGCCAGCAGCCTCCGACAGGGGGCAAGGAACACTGAAGCTTTCTTT
-	TRBV5-6	TRBJ2-1	-	CASSFMGSYNEQFF	TGTGCCAGCAGCTTTATGGGGTCGTACAATGAGCAGTTCTTC
-	TRBV7-2	TRBJ2-7	TRBD1	CASSQLPRQGFSYEQYF	TGTGCCAGCAGCCAATTACCCCGACAGGGATTTTCCTACGAGCAGTACTTC
-	TRBV6-5	TRBJ1-2	TRBD1	CASSYSRRDREHGYTF	TGTGCCAGCAGTTATTCCCGCCGTGACAGGGAGCATGGCTACACCTTC
-	TRBV7-2	TRBJ2-3	-	CASSPTAAGRGTDTQYF	TGTGCCAGCAGCCCCACCGCGGCGGGGCGAGGCACAGATACGCAGTATTTT
-	TRBV10-1	TRBJ2-5	-	CAGTGTTGYF	TGCGCCGGCACAGGGACTACTGGGTACTTC
-	TRBV6-1	TRBJ2-7	TRBD2	CASNPGAGDPYEQYF	TGTGCCAGTAACCCTGGGGCGGGGGACCCCTACGAGCAGTACTTC
-	TRBV6-6	TRBJ2-7	TRBD1	CASSTRDRGSSYEQYF	TGTGCCAGCAGTACTAGGGACAGGGGGAGCTCCTACGAGCAGTACTTC
-	TRBV4-3	TRBJ1-1	-	CASSQQGGEAFF	TGCGCCAGCAGCCAACAGGGCGGCGAAGCTTTCTTT
once	TRBV5-1	TRBJ2-3	-	CASSFTGPADTQYF	TGCGCCAGCAGCTTTACAGGGCCCGCAGATACGCAGTATTTT
-	TRBV5-1	TRBJ2-1	TRBD2	CASSLEGTSGGDNEQFF	TGCGCCAGCAGCTTGGAAGGGACTAGCGGGGGGGACAATGAGCAGTTCTTC
-	TRBV28	TRBJ2-3	TRBD2	CASSLPPGLVADTQYF	TGTGCCAGCAGTTTACCCCCGGGACTAGTAGCTGATACGCAGTATTTT
once	TRBV5-1	TRBJ1-5	TRBD1	CASSAGTGGNQPQHF	TGCGCCAGCAGCGCCGGGACAGGGGGGAATCAGCCCCAGCATTTT
-	TRBV4-3	TRBJ1-2	TRBD1	CASSHGTGRHYGYTF	TGCGCCAGCAGCCATGGGACAGGGAGGCACTATGGCTACACCTTC
-	TRBV15	TRBJ1-2	-	CATSRERSTRDGDF	TGTGCCACCAGCAGAGAAAGGTCAACCCGGGACGGAGACTTC
-	TRBV28	TRBJ2-7	-	CASSLRGDGGGRDRAGPYEQYF	TGTGCCAGCAGTTTGAGGGGTGATGGGGGAGGCAGAGACCGGGCCGGGCCCTACGAGCAGTACTTC